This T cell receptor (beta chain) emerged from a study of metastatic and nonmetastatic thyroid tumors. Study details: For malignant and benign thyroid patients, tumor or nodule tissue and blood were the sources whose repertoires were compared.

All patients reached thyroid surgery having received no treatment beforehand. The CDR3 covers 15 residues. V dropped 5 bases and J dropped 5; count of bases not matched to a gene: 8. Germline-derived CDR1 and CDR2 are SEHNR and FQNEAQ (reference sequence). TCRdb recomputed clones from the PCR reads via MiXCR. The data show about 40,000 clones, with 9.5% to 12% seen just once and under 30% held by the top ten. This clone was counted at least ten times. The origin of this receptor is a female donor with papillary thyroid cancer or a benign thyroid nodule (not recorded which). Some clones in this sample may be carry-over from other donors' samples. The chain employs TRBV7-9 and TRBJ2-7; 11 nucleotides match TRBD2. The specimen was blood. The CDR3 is CASSPTSGSLHEQYF. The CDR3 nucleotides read TGTGCCAGCAGCCCCACTAGCGGGAGTCTCCACGAGCAGTACTTC.